The 18 T cell receptor beta chains below were found in one sample sequenced in a study of CD8+ T cells in alopecia areata. This sample's treatment: oral pan-JAK inhibitor, 5-10 mg twice daily. Extracted RNA was reverse transcribed, and the resulting cDNA served as sequencing template. The repertoire was sequenced with immunoSEQ multiplex PCR; TCRdb's copy has only in-frame clones and lacks some. The sample carries 250,000 to 350,000 clones, roughly 60% recorded once. The sample was CD4+ T cells sorted from blood, taken at approximately week 52, from a patient treated with tofacitinib. These receptor sequences come from a human donor with alopecia areata.

This sequence joins TRBV6-1 and TRBJ2-5, with 9 bases aligning to TRBD1. The J segment lost 5 bases and the V segment lost 6 bases, leaving 7 bases of the junction unmatched. Germline V gene sequence: CDR1 MNHNS, CDR2 SASEGT. CDR3 length: 14 amino acids. The CDR3 loop is CASRWTGDMETQYF. CDR3 bases: TGTGCCAGCAGATGGACAGGGGATATGGAGACCCAGTACTTC.

In DNA form, the CDR3 reads TGTGCCACCAGCAGAGCAGGGGGGTTTTCCTACGAGCAGTACTTC. Protein product: CATSRAGGFSYEQYF. The chain uses TRBV15 and TRBJ2-7; D is perhaps TRBD1 (7 bases). Germline V gives CDR1 LNHNV, CDR2 YYDKDF (reference sequence). The CDR3 has 15 amino acids. Trimming pared 1 base from V and 1 base from J, leaving 11 bases between.

The chain uses TRBV6-1 and TRBJ2-3, with D uncertain. The germline V and J ends were trimmed by 6 bases and 11 bases, with 12 bases remaining between them. CDR3 length: 11 amino acids. Germline V gene data show CDR1 as MNHNS and CDR2 as SASEGT. CDR3 in DNA: TGTGCCAGCAGCCGACTGGTCCAGCAGTATTTT. It specifies CASSRLVQQYF.

This clone was found a few times. This rearrangement joins TRBV29-1 to TRBJ2-1; D unclear. The CDR3 is 12 residues long. Per germline, CDR1 SQVTM and CDR2 ANQGSEA. Trimming cost V 7 bases and J 1 base, with 8 bases left between them. The CDR3 bases are TGCAGCGCGTATAATTCCTACAATGAGCAGTTCTTC. Translating gives CSAYNSYNEQFF.

The chain carries TRBV7-9 and TRBJ2-1, with unresolved D. Trimming pared 5 bases from V and 0 bases from J, leaving 5 bases between. The CDR3 consists of 13 residues. Germline assignment: CDR1 SEHNR and CDR2 FQNEAQ (reference sequence). The CDR3 loop is CASSTSSYNEQFF. Written as DNA, the CDR3 is TGTGCCAGCAGCACCAGCTCCTACAATGAGCAGTTCTTC.

This clone came up a few times. This rearrangement joins TRBV5-1 to TRBJ2-7; possibly TRBD1 for D (6 bases). The germline CDR1 and CDR2 sequences are SGHRS and YFSETQ. The CDR3 loop spans 14 amino acids. V shed 4 bases and J shed 6 bases, with 17 bases lying between them. For the CDR3, the DNA is TGCGCCAGCAGCAAAGGACAGCTCCTAGGCGAGCAGTACTTC. The encoded protein is CASSKGQLLGEQYF.

This chain links TRBV29-1 with TRBJ2-5; no clear D gene. V was trimmed by 8 bases and J by 4 bases, leaving 17 bases between them. CDR1 and CDR2 from the germline V gene are SQVTM and ANQGSEA. The CDR3 loop spans 13 amino acids. The CDR3 coding sequence is TGCAGCCCCAAGGTCCCGGGTGCAGAGACCCAGTACTTC. Translation: CSPKVPGAETQYF.

V gene TRBV5-6 combines with J gene TRBJ2-2, with 8 positions matching TRBD1. Germline loops: CDR1 SGHDT, CDR2 YYEEEE. With V trimmed by 4 bases and J by 4 bases, 6 bases remained unmatched. The CDR3 covers 15 residues. The CDR3 coding sequence is TGTGCCAGCAGCCGGAGGACAGGGAGCACCGGGGAGCTGTTTTTT. This sequence encodes CASSRRTGSTGELFF.

V is TRBV7-2 and J is TRBJ2-7; D is possibly TRBD1 (6 bases). Germline V lookup: CDR1 SGHTA, CDR2 FQGNSA. The ends were cut back, 6 bases at V and 7 bases at J, with 19 bases in the middle. The CDR3 is 14 residues long. CDR3 nucleotides: TGTGCCAGCAGTCCCAAGACAGGTGGGGCTGAGCAGTACTTC. Amino acid sequence: CASSPKTGGAEQYF.

The chain uses TRBV11-1 and TRBJ2-3; 8 nucleotides align to TRBD2. Germline CDR1 reads SGHAT; CDR2 reads FQDESV (reference sequence). V shed 5 bases and J 14 bases; nucleotides not matched to a gene: 9. The CDR3 totals 12 residues. Here the CDR3 reads CASSRGLARRYF. The CDR3 bases are TGTGCCAGCAGCCGCGGACTAGCCCGCCGGTATTTT. Full variable domain (outside the CDR3, taken from reference TRBV11-1 and TRBJ2-3): EAEVAQSPRYKITEKSQAVAFWCDPISGHATLYWYRQILGQGPELLVQFQDESVVDDSQLPKDRFSAERLKGVDSTLKIQPAELGDSAMYLCASSRGLARRYFGPGTRLTVL.

This clone was recorded a few times. This sequence joins TRBV6-4 and TRBJ1-1; no definite D call. V lost 5 bases and J 11 bases, leaving 9 bases between the germline ends. The germline gives CDR1 MRHNA, CDR2 SNTAGT. The CDR3 covers 10 residues. DNA of the CDR3: TGTGCCAGCAGTCTCTACAGTGCTTTCTTT. Translated, it gives CASSLYSAFF.

Of note for this clone: Within the sample, other DNA sequences also encode this same CDR3. The chain employs TRBV11-2 and TRBJ2-7; D remains unclear. The CDR3 loop spans 13 amino acids. The germline gives CDR1 SGHAT, CDR2 FQNNGV. Trimming took off 5 bases at V and 1 base at J, with 9 bases between the two ends. In DNA, the CDR3 is TGTGCCAGCAGCCGTGGTCTTTCCTACGAGCAGTACTTC. This gives the protein CASSRGLSYEQYF.

This chain joins TRBV4-2 and TRBJ2-1; weak D call: TRBD2 (5 bases). Trimming took off 0 bases at V and 2 bases at J, with 8 bases between the two ends. The CDR3 has 15 amino acids. Germline CDR1 reads LGHNA; CDR2 reads YNFKEQ. CDR3 residues: CASSQDLATYNEQFF. The DNA of the CDR3 is TGTGCCAGCAGCCAAGACCTAGCAACCTACAATGAGCAGTTCTTC.

V is TRBV6-5 and J is TRBJ1-2; the D is unclear. Germline lookup yields CDR1 MNHEY and CDR2 SVGAGI. There are 14 residues in the CDR3. V was trimmed by 6 bases and J by 8 bases, leaving 19 bases between them. The CDR3 sequence is CASREPGMRYGYTF. In DNA form, the CDR3 reads TGTGCCAGCAGAGAACCCGGGATGCGGTACGGCTACACCTTC.

CDR3 nucleotides: TGTGCCTGGCAGGGTGGGCACTACACCGGGGAGCTGTTTTTT. Amino acid sequence: CAWQGGHYTGELFF. V gene TRBV30 combines with J gene TRBJ2-2; D perhaps matches TRBD1 (5 bases). The CDR3 totals 14 residues. The germline gives CDR1 GTSNPN, CDR2 SVGIG (reference sequence). V shed 5 bases and J shed 3 bases, with 13 bases lying between them.

The chain combines TRBV6-5 with TRBJ1-6; D is ambiguous. The CDR3 runs 14 residues. Germline assignment: CDR1 MNHEY and CDR2 SVGAGI. Trimming stripped 1 base from V and 8 bases from J, with 9 bases between. The CDR3 DNA is TGTGCCAGCAGTTACTTTCGGCAGGATTCACCCCTCCACTTT. Translated, it gives CASSYFRQDSPLHF.

The chain combines TRBV5-1 with TRBJ1-5, with 8 bases aligning to TRBD1. Trimming cost V 4 bases and J 3 bases; bases outside gene matches: 3. The CDR3 spans 14 residues. Per germline, CDR1 SGHRS and CDR2 YFSETQ. The CDR3 region is CASSATGVNQPQHF. The CDR3 DNA follows: TGCGCCAGCAGCGCGACAGGGGTCAATCAGCCCCAGCATTTT.

This clone has a handful of counts. The chain is built from TRBV2 and TRBJ2-7; no reliable D call. Trimming pared 6 bases from V and 5 bases from J, leaving 11 bases between. CDR3 length equals 12 residues. Germline V CDR1 and CDR2: SNHLY, FYNNEI. CDR3 sequence: CASSPLGDEQYF. The CDR3 DNA reads TGTGCCAGCAGCCCTCTTGGGGACGAGCAGTACTTC.